Listed below are T cell receptor beta chains from one sample, sequenced in a study of shared clonotypes between healthy human individuals. The method was immunoSEQ multiplex PCR; TCRdb's version includes in-frame clones alone and lacks a portion of them. This sample has around 1,000,000 clones, with 70% to 85% found just once. The material sequenced was memory CD4+ T cells from PBMCs. The receptors originated from a man in his late teens or twenties in good health. Some clones in this sample may be carry-over from other donors' samples. Both conserved end residues are part of each CDR3. D genes are given only for firm matches. Part of the rows lack a size; the others show once, few, many or a class for expanded clones.

j_gene: TRBJ2-7
v_gene: TRBV7-9
abundance: few
d_gene: TRBD2
CDR3nt: TGTGCCAGCAGCTTAAAACGAGCGGGAGCATACGAGCAGTACTTC
CDR3aa: CASSLKRAGAYEQYF

j_gene: TRBJ1-1
v_gene: TRBV2
abundance: .
d_gene: .
CDR3nt: TGTGCCAGCACGGAGACCGGACGGCCGAACACTGAAGCTTTCTTT
CDR3aa: CASTETGRPNTEAFF

j_gene: TRBJ2-1
v_gene: TRBV5-4
abundance: .
d_gene: .
CDR3nt: TGTGCCAGCAGCGGTCGTGGTCCGGGGGATGAGCAGTTCTTC
CDR3aa: CASSGRGPGDEQFF

j_gene: TRBJ1-1
v_gene: TRBV5-4
abundance: few
d_gene: TRBD1
CDR3nt: TGTGCCAGCAGCTTGACAGGGGGCTTGGGCACTGAAGCTTCCTTT
CDR3aa: CASSLTGGLGTEASF

j_gene: TRBJ1-1
v_gene: TRBV29-1
abundance: .
d_gene: TRBD1
CDR3nt: TGCAGCGCCCGACAGGGGTCAAACACTGAAGCTTTCTTT
CDR3aa: CSARQGSNTEAFF

j_gene: TRBJ2-5
v_gene: TRBV28
abundance: .
d_gene: .
CDR3nt: TGTGCCAGCCTCCGGCAGGGTCGAGAGACCCAGTACTTC
CDR3aa: CASLRQGRETQYF

j_gene: TRBJ2-2
v_gene: TRBV28
abundance: .
d_gene: .
CDR3nt: TGTGCCAGCAGTCGACTAGATATATTCGGGGAGCTGTTTTTT
CDR3aa: CASSRLDIFGELFF

j_gene: TRBJ2-5
v_gene: TRBV7-2
abundance: .
d_gene: .
CDR3nt: TGTGCCAGCAGCCTAACAGGACGGGGGTCGGGGGAGACCCAGTACTTC
CDR3aa: CASSLTGRGSGETQYF

j_gene: TRBJ2-2
v_gene: TRBV5-6
abundance: few
d_gene: TRBD2
CDR3nt: TGTGCCAGCAGCTTGGGACTAGCGGCCAACACCGGGGAGCTGTTTTTT
CDR3aa: CASSLGLAANTGELFF

j_gene: TRBJ1-1
v_gene: TRBV2
abundance: .
d_gene: .
CDR3nt: TGTGCCAGCAGTGATGACCAGAGCACTGAAGCTTTCTTT
CDR3aa: CASSDDQSTEAFF

j_gene: TRBJ2-7
v_gene: TRBV18
abundance: many
d_gene: TRBD2
CDR3nt: TGTGCCAGCTCACTGGGACTAGCGGGAGGGCCTGGGCACCTTTACGAGCAGTACTTC
CDR3aa: CASSLGLAGGPGHLYEQYF

j_gene: TRBJ1-5
v_gene: TRBV27
abundance: medium-sized
d_gene: .
CDR3nt: TGTGCCAGCAGTTTCAATCAGAATCAGCCCCAGCATTTT
CDR3aa: CASSFNQNQPQHF